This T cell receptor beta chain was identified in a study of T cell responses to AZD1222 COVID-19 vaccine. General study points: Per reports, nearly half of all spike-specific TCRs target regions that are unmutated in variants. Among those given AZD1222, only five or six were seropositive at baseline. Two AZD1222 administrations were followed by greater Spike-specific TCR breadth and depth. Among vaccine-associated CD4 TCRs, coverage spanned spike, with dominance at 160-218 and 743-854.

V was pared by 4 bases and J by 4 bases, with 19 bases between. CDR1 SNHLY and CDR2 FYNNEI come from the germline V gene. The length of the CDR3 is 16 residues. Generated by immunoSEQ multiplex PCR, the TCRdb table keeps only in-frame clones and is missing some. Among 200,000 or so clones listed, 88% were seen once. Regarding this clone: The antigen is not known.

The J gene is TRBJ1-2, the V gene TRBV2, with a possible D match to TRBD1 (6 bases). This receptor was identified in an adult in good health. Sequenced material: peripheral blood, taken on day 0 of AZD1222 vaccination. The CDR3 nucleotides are TGTGCCAGCAGTGCAACGAGAACAGGGTCCGGCTATGGCTACACCTTC. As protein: CASSATRTGSGYGYTF. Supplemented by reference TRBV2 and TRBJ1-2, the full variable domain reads EPEVTQTPSHQVTQMGQEVILRCVPISNHLYFYWYRQILGQKVEFLVSFYNNEISEKSEIFDDQFSVERPDGSNFTLKIRSTKLEDSAMYFCASSATRTGSGYGYTFGSGTRLTVV.